A selection of T cell receptor beta chains follows, all from one sample in a study of memory CD4+ T cells and cytomegalovirus serostatus. Here immunoSEQ multiplex PCR was the method, and the copy in TCRdb shows in-frame clones only, minus some. The sample carries about 64,000 clones, roughly three quarters recorded once. The sample consisted of memory CD4+ T cells from blood. The source is an adult in good health and CMV-seronegative. CDR3s include the opening cysteine and the closing phenylalanine or tryptophan. The D gene is left open where the match is weak. The size field is filled for only some rows; it gives once, few, many or a size class.

>TRBV30|few|TRBJ2-1|NA
CAWSRPPGQWEQFF
TGTGCCTGGAGTCGCCCACCGGGACAATGGGAGCAGTTCTTC
>TRBV19|NA|TRBJ2-7|NA
CASSIVGRGRPYEQYF
TGTGCCAGTAGTATAGTGGGCAGGGGACGCCCCTACGAGCAGTACTTC
>TRBV2|once|TRBJ1-5|TRBD1
CASSPRQGGQPQHF
TGTGCCAGCAGCCCAAGACAGGGAGGTCAGCCCCAGCATTTT
>TRBV7-9|once|TRBJ1-1|NA
CASSLITSKAFF
TGTGCCAGCAGCTTAATCACGTCAAAAGCTTTCTTT
>TRBV6-5|NA|TRBJ2-2|NA
CASSSGPTNTGELFF
TGTGCCAGCAGTTCCGGGCCCACGAACACCGGGGAGCTGTTTTTT
>TRBV7-3|few|TRBJ2-1|TRBD1
CASSPGQPNEQFF
TGTGCCAGCAGCCCGGGACAGCCCAATGAGCAGTTCTTC
>TRBV5-1|NA|TRBJ1-4|NA
CASSETTATNEKLFF
TGCGCCAGCAGCGAAACGACAGCAACTAATGAAAAACTGTTTTTT
>TRBV19|once|TRBJ2-7|NA
CASSISPAVGEQYF
TGTGCCAGTAGTATATCCCCGGCAGTGGGCGAGCAGTACTTC
>TRBV2|once|TRBJ2-7|TRBD1
CASRPRQGDSYEQYF
TGTGCCAGCAGACCTCGACAGGGGGACTCCTACGAGCAGTACTTC
>TRBV5-1|NA|TRBJ2-3|TRBD2
CASSIAGARLDTQYF
TGCGCCAGCAGTATAGCGGGGGCCCGCCTCGATACGCAGTATTTT
>TRBV7-9|NA|TRBJ1-5|NA
CASSHKDGLQPQHF
TGTGCCAGCAGTCACAAGGACGGGTTACAGCCCCAGCATTTT
>TRBV2|NA|TRBJ2-7|NA
CASRETYEQYF
TGTGCCAGCAGGGAAACCTACGAGCAGTACTTC
>TRBV6-5|NA|TRBJ2-7|TRBD1
CASRRTGERGEQYF
TGTGCCAGCAGGAGGACAGGGGAACGCGGCGAGCAGTACTTC
>TRBV28|NA|TRBJ2-5|NA
CASIKDSQETQYF
TGTGCCAGCATTAAGGACAGTCAAGAGACCCAGTACTTC
>TRBV5-6|NA|TRBJ2-1|NA
CASSLGGGGSEQFF
TGTGCCAGCAGCTTGGGGGGTGGGGGAAGCGAGCAGTTCTTC
>TRBV5-4|medium-sized|TRBJ1-3|TRBD1
CASSQQGARNTIYF
TGTGCCAGCAGCCAGCAGGGGGCAAGAAACACCATATATTTT
>TRBV7-2|NA|TRBJ2-5|NA
CASSFWGFAETQYF
TGTGCCAGCAGCTTTTGGGGGTTTGCGGAGACCCAGTACTTC
>TRBV6-5|NA|TRBJ1-1|NA
CASSYSIVVTEAFF
TGTGCCAGCAGTTACTCGATAGTAGTCACTGAAGCTTTCTTT
>TRBV30|NA|TRBJ1-2|TRBD1
CAWKGTGDYGYTF
TGTGCCTGGAAGGGGACAGGGGACTATGGCTACACCTTC
>TRBV30|NA|TRBJ1-1|NA
CAWSVPGLGTEAFF
TGTGCCTGGAGTGTACCAGGGTTGGGCACTGAAGCTTTCTTT
>TRBV6-5|few|TRBJ1-1|NA
CASTGRNTEAFF
TGTGCCAGCACTGGGCGGAACACTGAAGCTTTCTTT
>TRBV20-1|once|TRBJ2-2|NA
CSAPDYGELFF
TGCAGTGCTCCGGACTACGGGGAGCTGTTTTTT
>TRBV5-1|NA|TRBJ1-1|TRBD1
CASAQGGTEAFF
TGCGCCAGCGCACAGGGGGGCACTGAAGCTTTCTTT
>TRBV4-2|NA|TRBJ2-5|NA
CASSQSTGETQYF
TGTGCCAGCAGCCAGTCTACAGGGGAGACCCAGTACTTC
>TRBV18|NA|TRBJ1-1|NA
CASSPTYQGNTEAFF
TGTGCCAGCTCACCAACCTATCAGGGGAACACTGAAGCTTTCTTT
>TRBV2|NA|TRBJ1-5|NA
CASSVALYSNQPQHF
TGTGCCAGCAGTGTAGCCCTCTATAGCAATCAGCCCCAGCATTTT
>TRBV19|NA|TRBJ2-7|NA
CASSIEVRARKLSYEQYF
TGTGCCAGTAGTATAGAGGTGAGGGCCAGGAAACTTTCCTACGAGCAGTACTTC
>TRBV28|NA|TRBJ2-1|TRBD1
CASDRGLNNEQFF
TGTGCCAGCGACAGGGGCCTCAATAATGAGCAGTTCTTC
>TRBV30|NA|TRBJ1-1|NA
CAWSKYTEAFF
TGTGCCTGGAGTAAGTACACTGAAGCTTTCTTT
>TRBV7-9|few|TRBJ2-7|NA
CASSSAYEQYF
TGTGCCAGCAGCTCAGCCTACGAGCAGTACTTC
>TRBV27|NA|TRBJ1-1|TRBD1
CASSMSDRVTEAFF
TGTGCCAGCAGTATGTCGGACAGGGTGACTGAAGCTTTCTTT
>TRBV9|NA|TRBJ2-1|NA
CASSVELVNEQFF
TGTGCCAGCAGCGTAGAATTGGTCAATGAGCAGTTCTTC
>TRBV7-9|NA|TRBJ1-4|NA
CASSLNSANEKLFF
TGTGCCAGCAGCTTAAATTCGGCTAATGAAAAACTGTTTTTT
>TRBV5-1|NA|TRBJ1-2|NA
CASSFGQQSYGYTF
TGCGCCAGCAGCTTCGGGCAGCAGTCCTATGGCTACACCTTC
>TRBV2|NA|TRBJ2-2|NA
CASSEANNYQTRALRLFF
TGTGCCAGCAGTGAGGCTAACAACTACCAAACCCGGGCTTTACGGCTGTTTTTT
>TRBV7-2|NA|TRBJ2-5|TRBD2
CASSFGTSGGQETQYF
TGTGCCAGCAGCTTTGGCACTAGCGGGGGCCAAGAGACCCAGTACTTC
>TRBV6-1|few|TRBJ1-6|NA
CASRQALDSPLHF
TGTGCCAGCAGACAGGCCCTTGATTCACCCCTCCACTTT
>TRBV18|few|TRBJ1-5|TRBD1
CASSPHDRDGQPQHF
TGTGCCAGCTCACCACACGACAGGGACGGGCAGCCCCAGCATTTT
>TRBV6-5|NA|TRBJ2-2|TRBD1
CASKRDRWTGELFF
TGTGCCAGCAAAAGGGACAGGTGGACCGGGGAGCTGTTTTTT
>TRBV27|NA|TRBJ1-5|NA
CVSSSGRGMQSQHF
TGTGTCAGCAGTTCCGGACGGGGAATGCAGTCCCAGCATTTT
>TRBV7-2|NA|TRBJ1-2|NA
CASSLTAGGYTF
TGTGCCAGCAGCTTGACGGCGGGGGGCTACACCTTC
>TRBV4-3|few|TRBJ1-1|TRBD1
CASSQLTGGGTEAFF
TGCGCCAGCAGCCAACTAACAGGGGGCGGCACTGAAGCTTTCTTT
>TRBV5-1|NA|TRBJ1-3|NA
CASSSGGGNTIYF
TGCGCCAGCAGTTCCGGGGGCGGAAACACCATATATTTT
>TRBV6-1|NA|TRBJ2-3|NA
CATGYSGTDTQYF
TGTGCCACCGGCTATTCCGGCACAGATACGCAGTATTTT
>TRBV29-1|once|TRBJ1-2|NA
CSVLDGTYGYTF
TGCAGCGTGCTAGACGGCACATATGGCTACACCTTC
>TRBV5-4|once|TRBJ1-4|TRBD1
CASSLVGQGNEKLFF
TGTGCCAGCAGCTTGGTGGGACAGGGGAATGAAAAACTGTTTTTT
>TRBV7-8|medium-sized|TRBJ1-1|NA
CASSLGEEEAFF
TGTGCCAGCAGCTTAGGGGAAGAAGAAGCTTTCTTT
>TRBV4-1|NA|TRBJ1-1|NA
CASSQGSSLNTEAFF
TGCGCCAGCAGCCAAGGTAGCAGCCTGAACACTGAAGCTTTCTTT
>TRBV11-1|NA|TRBJ1-6|NA
CASSLGSSYNSPLHF
TGTGCCAGCAGCCTCGGGTCCTCCTATAATTCACCCCTCCACTTT
>TRBV10-3|NA|TRBJ1-3|TRBD1
CATGTAGGNTIYF
TGTGCCACTGGGACAGCTGGGGGAAACACCATATATTTT
>TRBV6-6|NA|TRBJ2-7|NA
CASMSERPSYEQYF
TGTGCCAGCATGAGTGAGCGGCCCTCCTACGAGCAGTACTTC
>TRBV29-1|NA|TRBJ2-6|NA
CSATRDTDSGANVLTF
TGCAGCGCGACGAGGGACACAGATTCTGGGGCCAACGTCCTGACTTTC
>TRBV18|NA|TRBJ1-4|NA
CASSPHTAKNEKLFF
TGTGCCAGCTCACCACATACTGCTAAGAATGAAAAACTGTTTTTT
>TRBV7-3|NA|TRBJ1-1|NA
CASSQRGGRFTEAFF
TGTGCCAGCAGCCAACGGGGTGGTAGGTTCACTGAAGCTTTCTTT
>TRBV11-3|NA|TRBJ2-3|NA
CAIYWNPAGDTQYF
TGTGCCATCTACTGGAACCCGGCGGGAGATACGCAGTATTTT
>TRBV6-5|NA|TRBJ1-2|NA
CASSPDSYFGGYTF
TGTGCCAGCAGCCCCGACAGTTACTTTGGTGGCTACACCTTC
>TRBV5-1|NA|TRBJ2-7|NA
CASSSHRGGKGNEQYF
TGCGCCAGCAGCTCACACAGGGGCGGGAAGGGGAACGAGCAGTACTTC
>TRBV10-3|NA|TRBJ1-4|TRBD1
CAISATTGNEKLFF
TGTGCCATCAGTGCCACGACAGGGAACGAAAAACTGTTTTTT
>TRBV6-5|NA|TRBJ2-7|TRBD2
CASSYGTSGGSYEQYF
TGTGCCAGCAGTTACGGGACTAGCGGGGGCTCCTACGAGCAGTACTTC